This T cell receptor beta chain was recovered during a study of identical twins. Findings and limits, study-wide: The analysis was cross-sectional rather than longitudinal within donors. Memory repertoires lacked the insertion deficit that abundant cord blood beta clonotypes showed. Excess sharing between twins was weaker in beta out-of-frame sequences.

The germline CDR1 and CDR2 sequences are SNHLY and FYNNEI. This CDR3 contains 14 residues. Trimming pared 4 bases from V and 2 bases from J, leaving 10 bases between. This clonotype occurred a few times. Its specificity is not known. It was template switching that added a universal primer site, and there were unique molecular identifiers on the cDNA. One entry per CDR3 protein results from TCRdb running MiXCR on the 5' RACE reads. Here the sample spans roughly 260,000 distinct CDR3 sequences, over 11% being singletons. The V and J genes are TRBV2 and TRBJ2-3; no firm D call. Sequenced sample: memory (CD45RO+) T cells sorted from blood. This TCR came from a woman aged 18-29 years in good health. CDR3 sequence reads: CASSVRLLTDTQYF. The DNA for the CDR3 is TGTGCCAGCAGTGTCAGACTCCTCACAGATACGCAGTATTTT.